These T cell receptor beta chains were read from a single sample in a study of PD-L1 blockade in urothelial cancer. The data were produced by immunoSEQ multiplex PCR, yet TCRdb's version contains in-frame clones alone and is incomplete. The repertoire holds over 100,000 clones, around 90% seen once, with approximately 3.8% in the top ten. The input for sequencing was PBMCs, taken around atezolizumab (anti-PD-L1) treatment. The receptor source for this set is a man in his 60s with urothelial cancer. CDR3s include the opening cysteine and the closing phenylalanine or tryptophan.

CASSPSLTGEEQYF TRBV18
CASSQDLAGVYEQYF TRBV4-3
CASSLARTSGRYYNEQFF TRBV5-1
CASSPGTSGGTDTQYF TRBV5-1
CSGQEEHTIYF TRBV29-1
CSVEQGLLTDTQYF TRBV29-1
CASKLSGQNYGYTF TRBV27
CASSLLGGTYEQYF TRBV5-4
CASTRDSANTGELFF TRBV19
CASSKRDSPYEQYF TRBV9
CASSPPGYRESYTF TRBV28
CASSQDRRLEAFF TRBV4-1
CASSLGLAGGGETQYF TRBV5-1
CASSPSGVSRVNQPQHF TRBV18
CASSIGGLAGVNEQFF TRBV19
CASSGSFSGGYNEQFF TRBV6-4
CASRPDRIRSYEQYF TRBV7-8
CASISRGKGANVLTF TRBV28
CASRRAGGSYEQYF TRBV13
CASSETGQGGNEQFF TRBV28
CASSQWLAGGESTDTQYF TRBV4-2
CAISVDPAGAASGANVLTF TRBV10-3